A selection of T cell receptor beta chains follows, all from one sample in a study of CD8 T cells in Susac syndrome. TCRdb processed the immunoSEQ multiplex PCR reads anew with MiXCR; each CDR3 protein has one entry. This table has 95,000 to 150,000 distinct CDR3 sequences, 94% appearing once. Sequenced material: CD4+ T cells from PBMCs. Every receptor here comes from a human donor in good health. Each CDR3 is given with its conserved first and last residue. For some rows the clone size is stated as once, few or many, or as a class when expanded; others skip it.

j_call cdr3_length clone_size v_call cdr3_aa
TRBJ2-1 15 - TRBV3-1 CASSQGGTSGNEQFF
TRBJ2-7 15 - TRBV10-3 CAISGFRTSNYEQYF
TRBJ2-7 13 few TRBV19 CASRTSGSYEQYF
TRBJ2-5 12 - TRBV19 CASSQGKETQYF
TRBJ2-3 15 - TRBV7-2 CASSLVRTSTDTQYF
TRBJ1-2 14 - TRBV2 CASSGTGGAGGYTF
TRBJ2-1 12 - TRBV9 CASSASGNEQFF
TRBJ1-1 15 - TRBV6-2/TRBV6-3 CASSYTRAGNTEAFF
TRBJ1-6 15 - TRBV18 CASSPPSGFGSPLHF
TRBJ2-1 18 - TRBV7-2 CASSLARLLTSGSNEQFF
TRBJ2-7 14 - TRBV5-1 CASSLAPDLGEQYF
TRBJ2-7 11 - TRBV11-2 CASSSLLEQYF
TRBJ2-3 15 - TRBV11-2 CASSLGKGDTDTQYF
TRBJ2-5 12 - TRBV30 CAWSVLQVRQYF
TRBJ2-2 13 - TRBV6-2/TRBV6-3 CASSFENTGELFF
TRBJ2-3 12 - TRBV7-2 CASSSGTDTQYF
TRBJ2-6 15 - TRBV4-1 CASSQTETGANVLTF
TRBJ2-3 15 - TRBV4-1 CASSADRVRTDTQYF
TRBJ1-1 13 - TRBV18 CASSGPPGTEAFF
TRBJ1-1 12 - TRBV6-1 CASAMVNTEAFF
TRBJ1-2 18 - TRBV5-1 CASSLSTTEVRGLHGYTF
TRBJ1-4 12 - TRBV28 CASRQINEKLFF
TRBJ2-5 16 - TRBV9 CASSRGAGGYQETQYF
TRBJ2-3 13 - TRBV20-1 CSARAGVADTQYF
TRBJ2-2 17 - TRBV9 CASSVPRGRLNTGELFF
TRBJ2-3 12 - TRBV12-5 CASGLTMDTQYF
TRBJ1-5 15 - TRBV2 CASSRDRESFQPQHF
TRBJ2-7 12 - TRBV7-2 CASSATNGRQYF
TRBJ1-3 14 - TRBV19 CASSMIPGGNTIYF
TRBJ2-5 13 once TRBV29-1 CSVRSKLRETQYF
TRBJ2-2 18 once TRBV12-3/TRBV12-4 CASSLELVLAGKPGELFF
TRBJ2-7 16 - TRBV5-8 CASSRSPGQGIHEQYF
TRBJ2-7 18 - TRBV3-1 CASSQDVASGRASYEQYF
TRBJ1-5 15 - TRBV10-2 CASSLVGGGNQPQHF
TRBJ2-3 16 - TRBV6-2/TRBV6-3 CASSSGLAWSTDTQYF
TRBJ2-7 12 - TRBV5-6 CASSLRRPEQYF
TRBJ2-1 20 - TRBV23-1 CASSQSIPVGGPLTYNEQFF
TRBJ2-1 17 - TRBV7-3 CASSSRLAGGPRNEQFF
TRBJ1-5 13 - TRBV29-1 CSVEVGSNQPQHF
TRBJ2-1 15 - TRBV3-1 CASTRGTSSFDEQFF
TRBJ2-7 13 - TRBV5-1 CASTRDRAYEQYF
TRBJ1-2 17 - TRBV30 CAWSVGRTGWIVNGYTF
TRBJ2-5 13 - TRBV3-1 CASSQARQETQYF
TRBJ2-5 14 once TRBV28 CASSLGQYQETQYF
TRBJ2-1 15 - TRBV5-1 CASSLDGTSGTEQFF
TRBJ2-5 12 - TRBV25-1 CASSDFQETQYF
TRBJ1-1 13 - TRBV6-5 CASSINKNTEAFF
TRBJ2-4 12 - TRBV7-2 CASSLQEGIQYF
TRBJ1-2 15 - TRBV3-1 CASSQGGQGARGYTF
TRBJ2-7 15 - TRBV6-5 CASSPLGAGSYEQYF
TRBJ2-1 15 - TRBV19 CASSSPGGSYNEQFF
TRBJ2-7 16 - TRBV9 CASSVGWSVDSYEQYF
TRBJ1-2 12 - TRBV4-1 CASSPDREGYTF
TRBJ1-2 13 once TRBV12-3/TRBV12-4 CASSFSQDRGCTF
TRBJ2-3 16 - TRBV5-4 CASSLRSGRLGDTQYF
TRBJ1-6 15 - TRBV24-1 CATSAWTGANSPLHF
TRBJ2-7 13 - TRBV6-1 CASSEGLAAEQYF
TRBJ2-1 13 - TRBV28 CASSPQSTGEQFF